This TCR beta chain appears in the sequencing data of a study of HIV-infected patients and healthy controls. MiXCR, applied by TCRdb to the 5' RACE reads, yields one record per CDR3 protein. The data contain around 18,000 distinct CDR3 sequences, approximately 16% of them seen just once; the ten biggest clones take up around 25%. In its sample, this clonotype was seen many times. Germline assignment: CDR1 LGHNA and CDR2 YSLEER. The CDR3 runs to 19 residues. Trimming removed 0 bases from V and 7 bases from J; junction bases left unmatched: 14. The V and J genes are TRBV4-3 and TRBJ2-1; the match to TRBD2 covers 11 bases. The sequencing sample was made of CD8+ T cells from blood. This clonotype originated in a human donor in good health. The CDR3 reads CASSQDFTPGLADLNEQFF. CDR3 sequence (DNA): TGCGCCAGCAGCCAAGATTTCACTCCGGGACTAGCGGACCTAAATGAGCAGTTCTTC.